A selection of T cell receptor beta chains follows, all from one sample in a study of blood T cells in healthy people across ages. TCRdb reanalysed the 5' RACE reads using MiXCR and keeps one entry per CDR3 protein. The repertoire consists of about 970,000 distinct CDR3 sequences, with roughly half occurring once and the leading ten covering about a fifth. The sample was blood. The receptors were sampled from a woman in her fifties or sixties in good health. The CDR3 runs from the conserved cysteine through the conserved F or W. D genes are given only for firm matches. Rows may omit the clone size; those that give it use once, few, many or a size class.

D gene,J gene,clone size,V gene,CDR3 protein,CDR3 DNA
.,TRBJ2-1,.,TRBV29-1,CSGRGTLSYNEQFF,TGCAGCGGGAGGGGGACCCTATCCTACAATGAGCAGTTCTTC
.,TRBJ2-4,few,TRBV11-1,CASSFRTGVIAGESIVENIQYF,TGTGCCAGCAGCTTCCGGACAGGGGTAATAGCGGGAGAGTCAATAGTGGAAAACATTCAGTACTTC
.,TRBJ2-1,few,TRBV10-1,CASGPRVNEQFF,TGCGCCAGCGGACCTAGAGTAAATGAGCAGTTCTTC
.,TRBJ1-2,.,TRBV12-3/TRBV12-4,CASTPDVAAEYGYTF,TGTGCCAGCACCCCCGATGTGGCAGCTGAATATGGCTACACCTTC
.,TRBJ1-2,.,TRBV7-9,CASSLDPGVGYGYTF,TGTGCCAGCAGCTTAGACCCTGGAGTGGGGTATGGCTACACCTTC
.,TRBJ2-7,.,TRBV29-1,CSVGGRGGSYEQYF,TGCAGCGTTGGAGGGAGAGGTGGTTCTTACGAGCAGTACTTC
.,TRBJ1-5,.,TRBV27,CASSLVASNQPQHF,TGTGCCAGCAGTTTAGTCGCTAGCAATCAGCCCCAGCATTTT
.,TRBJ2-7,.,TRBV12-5,CASGLSRTVKYEQYF,TGTGCTAGTGGTTTGAGCCGGACAGTAAAGTACGAGCAGTACTTC
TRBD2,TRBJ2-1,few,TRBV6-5,CASRVPGRYEQFF,TGTGCCAGCAGAGTTCCCGGGAGGTATGAGCAGTTCTTC
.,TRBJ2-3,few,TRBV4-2,CASSQGPGVTDTQYF,TGTGCCAGCAGCCAAGGCCCGGGAGTCACAGATACGCAGTATTTT
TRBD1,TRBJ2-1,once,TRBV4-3,CASSQVPGQRLNEQFF,TGCGCCAGCAGCCAAGTTCCGGGACAGAGACTCAATGAGCAGTTCTTC
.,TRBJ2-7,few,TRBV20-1,CSASMGADGQYF,TGCAGTGCTAGCATGGGGGCCGACGGGCAGTACTTC